The 5 T cell receptor beta chains given below trace back to one sample, sequenced in a study of blood T cell repertoires in COVID-19. Sequenced by immunoSEQ multiplex PCR; TCRdb stores in-frame clones only, minus some. The sample carries roughly 220,000 clones, about 88% recorded once. Sequencing was carried out using peripheral blood. These receptors originate from a woman aged 45-65 years with COVID-19, enrolled during active disease.

The chain has TRBV4-1 and TRBJ1-2; D call uncertain. Between the trimmed V and J ends, which lost 1 base and 1 base, there was a span of 10 bases. Germline CDR1 reads MGHRA; CDR2 reads YSYEKL. This CDR3 has 15 residues. CDR3 in amino acids: CASSQAHSYNYGYTF. The CDR3 DNA reads as TGCGCCAGCAGCCAAGCTCACAGTTATAACTATGGCTACACCTTC.

V usage is TRBV11-2 and J usage is TRBJ1-1, with no clear D. Per the germline V gene, CDR1 is SGHAT and CDR2 is FQNNGV. Between the trimmed V and J ends, which lost 3 bases and 2 bases, there was a span of 7 bases. The CDR3 totals 13 residues. CDR3 sequence: CASSLEVNTEAFF. Here the CDR3 DNA reads TGTGCCAGCAGCTTGGAGGTTAACACTGAAGCTTTCTTT.

The rearrangement joins TRBV19 to TRBJ1-4; D is undetermined. Germline CDR1 and CDR2: LNHDA and SQIVND (reference sequence). Trimming shortened V by 0 bases and J by 0 bases, and 14 bases separated the two germline ends. The CDR3 contains 18 residues. Written as DNA, the CDR3 is TGTGCCAGTAGTATAGAGCCCTTTGGAGGCGCAACTAATGAAAAACTGTTTTTT. Protein sequence: CASSIEPFGGATNEKLFF.

This clone was observed a few times. The chain is built from TRBV19 and TRBJ1-5; D unresolved. Germline V gene lookup returns CDR1 LNHDA and CDR2 SQIVND (reference sequence). V gave up 2 bases and J gave up 4 bases, with 3 bases separating them. This CDR3 region has 12 residues. CDR3 DNA sequence: TGTGCCAGTAGTATATCAAATCAGCCCCAGCATTTT. Protein: CASSISNQPQHF.

The CDR3 DNA sequence: TGTGCCAGCACCCCGCAGGCCTCGAACACTGAAGCTTTCTTT. Residues: CASTPQASNTEAFF. The J gene is TRBJ1-1, the V gene TRBV27; D remains unclear. Germline V gives CDR1 MNHEY, CDR2 SMNVEV (reference sequence). This CDR3 spans 14 amino acids. V lost 7 bases and J 1 base, leaving 13 bases between the germline ends.